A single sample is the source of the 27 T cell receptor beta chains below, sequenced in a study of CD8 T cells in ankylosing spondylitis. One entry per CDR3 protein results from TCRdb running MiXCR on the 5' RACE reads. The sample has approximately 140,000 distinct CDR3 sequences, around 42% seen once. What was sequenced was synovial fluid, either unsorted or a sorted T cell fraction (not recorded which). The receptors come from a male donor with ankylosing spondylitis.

The CDR3, as DNA: TGTGCCAGCAGCCCTTGGACACTGAACACTGAAGCTTTCTTT. Its protein product is CASSPWTLNTEAFF. The gene calls are TRBV7-6 and TRBJ1-1; TRBD1 is a possible D gene (5 bases). The V and J ends lost 5 bases and 0 bases respectively, with 10 bases between them. CDR3 length: 14 amino acids. Germline V CDR1 and CDR2: SGHVS, FNYEAQ. Variable domain in full (rest from reference TRBV7-6 and TRBJ1-1): GAGVSQSPRYKVTKRGQDVALRCDPISGHVSLYWYRQALGQGPEFLTYFNYEAQQDKSGLPNDRFSAERPEGSISTLTIQRTEQRDSAMYRCASSPWTLNTEAFFGQGTRLTVV.

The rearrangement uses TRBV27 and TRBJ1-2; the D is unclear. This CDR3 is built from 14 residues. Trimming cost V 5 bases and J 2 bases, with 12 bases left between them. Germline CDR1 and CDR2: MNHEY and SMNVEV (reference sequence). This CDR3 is CASSPRASNYGYTF. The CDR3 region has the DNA TGTGCCAGCAGTCCTAGGGCCAGCAACTATGGCTACACCTTC.

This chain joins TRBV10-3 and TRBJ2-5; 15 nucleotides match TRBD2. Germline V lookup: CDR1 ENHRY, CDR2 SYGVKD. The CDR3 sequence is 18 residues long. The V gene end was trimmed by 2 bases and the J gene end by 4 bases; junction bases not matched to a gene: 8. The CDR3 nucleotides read TGTGCCATCAGTGAGGACGGACTAGCGGGGGGGCCGAGAGAGACCCAGTACTTC. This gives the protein CAISEDGLAGGPRETQYF.

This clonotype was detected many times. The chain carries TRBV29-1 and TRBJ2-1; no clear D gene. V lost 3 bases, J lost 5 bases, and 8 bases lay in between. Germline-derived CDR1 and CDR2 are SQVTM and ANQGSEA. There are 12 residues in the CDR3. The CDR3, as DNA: TGCAGCGTTGATCCGGAGAACAATGAGCAGTTCTTC. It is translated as CSVDPENNEQFF.

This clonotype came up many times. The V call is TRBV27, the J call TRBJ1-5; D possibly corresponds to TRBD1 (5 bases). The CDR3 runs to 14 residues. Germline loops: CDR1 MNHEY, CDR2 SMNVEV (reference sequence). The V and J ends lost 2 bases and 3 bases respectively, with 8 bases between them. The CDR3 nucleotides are TGTGCCAGCAGTTTAAGGGGCCCCAATCAGCCCCAGCATTTT. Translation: CASSLRGPNQPQHF.

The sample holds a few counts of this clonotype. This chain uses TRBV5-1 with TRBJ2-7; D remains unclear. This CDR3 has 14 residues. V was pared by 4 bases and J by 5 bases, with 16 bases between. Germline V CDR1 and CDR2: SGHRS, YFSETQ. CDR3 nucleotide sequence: TGCGCCAGCAGCGGACGGCATCTTCCTAACGAGCAGTACTTC. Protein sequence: CASSGRHLPNEQYF.

CDR3 sequence: CASSFGTPEGANYGYTF. For the CDR3, the DNA is TGTGCCAGCAGTTTCGGGACGCCCGAGGGGGCTAACTATGGCTACACCTTC. V gene TRBV12-3 or TRBV12-4 combines with J gene TRBJ1-2; a possible D gene is TRBD1 (6 bases). V lost 3 bases and J 0 bases, leaving 17 bases between the germline ends. There are 17 residues in the CDR3.

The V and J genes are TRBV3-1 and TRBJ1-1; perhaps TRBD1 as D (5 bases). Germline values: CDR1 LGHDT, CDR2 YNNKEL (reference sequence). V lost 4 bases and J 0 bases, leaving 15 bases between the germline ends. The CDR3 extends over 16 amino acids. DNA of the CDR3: TGTGCCAGCAGCCCGGGGCCTCCAGAATTGAACACTGAAGCTTTCTTT. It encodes CASSPGPPELNTEAFF.

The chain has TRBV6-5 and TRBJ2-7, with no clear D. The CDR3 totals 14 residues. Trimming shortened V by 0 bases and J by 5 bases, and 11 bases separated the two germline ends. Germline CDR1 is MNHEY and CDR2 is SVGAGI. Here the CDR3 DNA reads TGTGCCAGCAGTTACTCGAAGGTTTCCAACGAGCAGTACTTC. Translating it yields CASSYSKVSNEQYF.

Here the CDR3 reads CASSLLLMNTEAFF. The CDR3 nucleotides are TGTGCCAGCAGCTTACTGTTAATGAACACTGAAGCTTTCTTT. The chain is built from TRBV7-2 and TRBJ1-1; unclear D gene. V lost 2 bases and J 0 bases, leaving 7 bases between the germline ends. Germline V gene data show CDR1 as SGHTA and CDR2 as FQGNSA. The CDR3 runs 14 residues.

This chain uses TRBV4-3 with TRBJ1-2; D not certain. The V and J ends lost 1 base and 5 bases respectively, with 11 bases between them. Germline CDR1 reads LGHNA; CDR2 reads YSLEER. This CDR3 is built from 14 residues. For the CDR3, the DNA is TGCGCCAGCAGCCAAGCTCACGCCAGGTATGGCTACACCTTC. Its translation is CASSQAHARYGYTF.

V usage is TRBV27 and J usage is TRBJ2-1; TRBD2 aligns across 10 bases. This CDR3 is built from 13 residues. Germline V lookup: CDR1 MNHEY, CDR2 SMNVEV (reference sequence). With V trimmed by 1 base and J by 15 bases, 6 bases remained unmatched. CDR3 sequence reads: CASSLFLAGVLFF. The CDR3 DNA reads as TGTGCCAGCAGTTTATTTCTAGCGGGAGTTCTGTTCTTC.

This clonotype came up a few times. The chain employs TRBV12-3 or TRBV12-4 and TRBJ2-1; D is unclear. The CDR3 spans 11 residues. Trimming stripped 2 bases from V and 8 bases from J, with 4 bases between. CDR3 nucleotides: TGTGCCAGCAGTTTAAACCATGAGCAGTTCTTC. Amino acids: CASSLNHEQFF.

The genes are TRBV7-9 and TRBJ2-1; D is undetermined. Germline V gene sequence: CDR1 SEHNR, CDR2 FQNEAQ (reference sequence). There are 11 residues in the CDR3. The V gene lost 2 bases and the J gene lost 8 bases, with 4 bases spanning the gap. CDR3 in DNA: TGTGCCAGCAGCTTAATTCATGAGCAGTTCTTC. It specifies CASSLIHEQFF. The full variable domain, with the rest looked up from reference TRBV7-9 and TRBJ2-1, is DTGVSQNPRHKITKRGQNVTFRCDPISEHNRLYWYRQTLGQGPEFLTYFQNEAQLEKSRLLSDRFSAERPKGSFSTLEIQRTEQGDSAMYLCASSLIHEQFFGPGTRLTVL.

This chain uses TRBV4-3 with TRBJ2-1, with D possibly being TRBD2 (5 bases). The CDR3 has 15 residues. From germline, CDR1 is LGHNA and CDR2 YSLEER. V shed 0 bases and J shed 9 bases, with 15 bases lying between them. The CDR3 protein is CASSQELGLMAEQFF. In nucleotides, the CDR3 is TGCGCCAGCAGCCAAGAACTAGGTTTGATGGCTGAGCAGTTCTTC.

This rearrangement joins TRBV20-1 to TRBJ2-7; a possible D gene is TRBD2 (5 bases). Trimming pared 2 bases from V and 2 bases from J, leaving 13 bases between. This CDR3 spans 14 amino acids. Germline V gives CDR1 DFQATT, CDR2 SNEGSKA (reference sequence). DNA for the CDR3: TGCAGTGCTAGACCGATTAGCGTTACCTACGAGCAGTACTTC. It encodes CSARPISVTYEQYF.

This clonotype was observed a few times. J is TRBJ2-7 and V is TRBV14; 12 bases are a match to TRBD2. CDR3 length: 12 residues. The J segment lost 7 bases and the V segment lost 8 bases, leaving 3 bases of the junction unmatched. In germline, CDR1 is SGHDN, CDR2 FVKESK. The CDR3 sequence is CASELAGGEQYF. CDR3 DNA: TGTGCCAGCGAACTAGCGGGGGGAGAGCAGTACTTC.

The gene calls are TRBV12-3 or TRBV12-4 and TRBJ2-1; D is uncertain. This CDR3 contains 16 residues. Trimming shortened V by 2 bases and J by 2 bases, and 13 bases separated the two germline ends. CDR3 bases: TGTGCCAGCAGTTTATACGGTCGCGACCCCTACAATGAGCAGTTCTTC. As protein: CASSLYGRDPYNEQFF.

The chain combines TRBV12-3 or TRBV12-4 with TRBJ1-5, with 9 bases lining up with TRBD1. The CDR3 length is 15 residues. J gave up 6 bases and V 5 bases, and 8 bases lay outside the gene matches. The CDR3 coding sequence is TGTGCCAGCAGTCCCACAGGGGGCGCGGTTCAGCCCCAGCATTTT. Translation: CASSPTGGAVQPQHF.

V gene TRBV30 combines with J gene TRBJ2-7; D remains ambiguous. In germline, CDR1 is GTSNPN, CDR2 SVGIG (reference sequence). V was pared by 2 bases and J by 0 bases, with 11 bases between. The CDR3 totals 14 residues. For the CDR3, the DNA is TGTGCCTGGAGTAACCAGGCCAGCTCCTACGAGCAGTACTTC. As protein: CAWSNQASSYEQYF.

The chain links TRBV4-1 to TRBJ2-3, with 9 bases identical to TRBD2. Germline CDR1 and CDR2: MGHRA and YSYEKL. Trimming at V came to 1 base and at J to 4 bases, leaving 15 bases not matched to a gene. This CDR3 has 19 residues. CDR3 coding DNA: TGCGCCAGCAGCCAAGTAATAGCGGGAGAGGTGGGCAGGTCAGATACGCAGTATTTT. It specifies CASSQVIAGEVGRSDTQYF.

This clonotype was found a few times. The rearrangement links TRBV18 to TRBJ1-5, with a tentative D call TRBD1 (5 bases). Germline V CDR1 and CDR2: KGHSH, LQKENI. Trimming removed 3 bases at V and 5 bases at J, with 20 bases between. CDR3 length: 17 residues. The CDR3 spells CASSPIFINRGDQPQHF. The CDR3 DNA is TGTGCCAGCTCACCGATTTTTATCAACCGGGGCGATCAGCCCCAGCATTTT.

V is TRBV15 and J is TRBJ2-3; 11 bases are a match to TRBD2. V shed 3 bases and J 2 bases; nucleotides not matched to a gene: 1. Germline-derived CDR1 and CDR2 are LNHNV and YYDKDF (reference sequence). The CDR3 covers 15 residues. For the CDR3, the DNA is TGTGCCACCAGCAGGGGACTAGCGGACACAGATACGCAGTATTTT. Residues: CATSRGLADTDTQYF.

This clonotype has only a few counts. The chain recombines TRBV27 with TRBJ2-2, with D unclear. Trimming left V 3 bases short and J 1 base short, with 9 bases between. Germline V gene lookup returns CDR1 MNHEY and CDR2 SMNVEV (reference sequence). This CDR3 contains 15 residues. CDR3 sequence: CASSLGRVNTGELFF. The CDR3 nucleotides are TGTGCCAGCAGTTTGGGTAGGGTGAACACCGGGGAGCTGTTTTTT.

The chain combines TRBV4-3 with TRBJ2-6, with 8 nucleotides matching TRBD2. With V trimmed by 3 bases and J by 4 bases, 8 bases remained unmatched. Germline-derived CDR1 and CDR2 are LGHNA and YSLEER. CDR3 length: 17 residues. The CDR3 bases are TGCGCCAGCAGCCACTCAGCGGGAGTTGCCGGGGCCAACGTCCTGACTTTC. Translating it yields CASSHSAGVAGANVLTF.

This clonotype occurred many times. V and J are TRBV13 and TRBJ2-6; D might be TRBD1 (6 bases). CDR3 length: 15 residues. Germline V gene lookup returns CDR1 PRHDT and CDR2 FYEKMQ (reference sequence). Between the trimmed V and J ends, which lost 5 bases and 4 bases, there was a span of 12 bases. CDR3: CASSTGLGGANVLTF. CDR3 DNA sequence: TGTGCCAGCAGCACAGGGCTGGGGGGGGCCAACGTCCTGACTTTC. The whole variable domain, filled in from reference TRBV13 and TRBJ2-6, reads AAGVIQSPRHLIKEKRETATLKCYPIPRHDTVYWYQQGPGQDPQFLISFYEKMQSDKGSIPDRFSAQQFSDYHSELNMSSLELGDSALYFCASSTGLGGANVLTFGAGSRLTVL.

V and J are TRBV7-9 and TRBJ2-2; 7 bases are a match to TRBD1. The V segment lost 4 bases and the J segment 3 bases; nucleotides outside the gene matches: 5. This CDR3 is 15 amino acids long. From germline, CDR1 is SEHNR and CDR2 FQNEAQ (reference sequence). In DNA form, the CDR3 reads TGTGCCAGCAGCTCCCGGGACAGCTACACCGGGGAGCTGTTTTTT. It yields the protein CASSSRDSYTGELFF.